This T cell receptor (beta chain) originates from a study of early T cells in non-severe SARS-CoV-2 infection (dated by TCRdb to the early 2020s). Concerning the study at large: TCR sequencing used bulk RNA from unsorted whole blood, so alpha and beta chains could not be paired.

Set within a cohort of healthcare workers in London, UK, this nested case-control study involved weekly PCR testing of nasopharyngeal swabs along with blood sampling. Healthcare workers were enrolled in the week of the UK lockdown, from 23 to 31 March 2020, and were followed every week for up to 16 weeks. Libraries were prepared through 5' RACE. For sequencing, a NextSeq 500 was employed. The TCR library protocol attached unique molecular identifiers to individual cDNA molecules to correct for sequencing error and PCR bias. Both TCR alpha and beta chains were sequenced, and tight co-correlation was observed between alpha and beta sequence abundances in each sample. In the paper's pipeline: V gene, J gene and CDR3 annotation of TCR sequences was performed with Decombinator V4. TCRs were defined as expanded if a significant change between any two time points was detected under a Poisson model with p below 0.0001. TCR abundances were normalised to the total number of TCRs sequenced per sample and expressed as counts per million. MAIT TCRs were defined by TRAV1-2 paired with TRAJ12, TRAJ20 or TRAJ33, and iNKT TCRs by TRAV10 paired with TRAJ18. VDJdb, accessed 1 November 2021, was searched for CMV, EBV and SARS-CoV-2 annotated TCRs, with TCRs annotated for multiple antigens excluded. TCRdb's own reprocessing of the public reads used fastp at Q25 and MiXCR and kept productive beta chains. When rows share a CDR3 protein, they turn into one entry using the most common DNA and genes. The V and J calls follow TCRdb's processing rather than the paper's. Recorded for this sample are some 40,000 distinct CDR3 sequences; roughly 5% of them occurred a single time. The top ten clonotypes cover 4.8% of the sample.

Taken from cysteine to phenylalanine, the CDR3 has 13 residues. Kept here is only the CDR3 DNA, which spans 39 bases and is read in frame from base 1. Trimming takes 10 bases from V and 0 bases from J, and the germline ends sit 12 bases apart. From the germline V gene, CDR1 is ENHRY and CDR2 is SYGVKD. What the study reported, not specific to this receptor: VDJdb matching was skewed toward anti-spike CD8 responses and likely underestimated virus-specific expansions, missing private and CD4 specificities.

Many counts were recorded for this clonotype. There is no known antigen for this receptor. Per-base qualities were not stored, and no clone one base away is much larger. This TCR was sampled from an adult who was a healthcare worker with PCR-confirmed SARS-CoV-2 infection or an uninfected control (not recorded which). Sequenced sample: whole blood. Recombination connected TRBV10-3 to TRBJ1-1, with a tentative D gene TRBD1 over 5 matching bases. This receptor carries the CDR3 CATLTDLNTEAFF. The nucleotide sequence is given as TGTGCCACCCTGACAGACTTGAACACTGAAGCTTTCTTT.